This T cell receptor (beta chain) came from a study of CD8 T cells in ankylosing spondylitis. The study's findings and limits: Significant enrichment of disease-linked clones was reportedly seen in matched ankylosing spondylitis synovial fluid.

The TCR beta libraries were generated through quantitative 5'-RACE incorporating molecular barcodes. MiXCR, run by TCRdb on the 5' RACE reads, gives a single entry per CDR3 protein. Of about 280,000 distinct CDR3 sequences in the sample, roughly 20% are singletons; the top ten hold 7.8%. The CDR3 extends over 14 amino acids. The V end lost 6 bases, the J end lost 3 bases, and 12 bases lay between the germline ends. Germline CDR1 is MNHEY and CDR2 is SMNVEV (reference sequence). Concerning this clonotype itself: Its antigen is as yet unknown.

This receptor was obtained from a male donor with ankylosing spondylitis or in good health (not recorded which). Specimen: blood, either unsorted or a sorted T cell fraction (not recorded which). V is TRBV27 and J is TRBJ1-5; D is unclear. CDR3 nucleotides: TGTGCCAGCAGGCCTCGGGGAAACAATCAGCCCCAGCATTTT. Its translation: CASRPRGNNQPQHF.